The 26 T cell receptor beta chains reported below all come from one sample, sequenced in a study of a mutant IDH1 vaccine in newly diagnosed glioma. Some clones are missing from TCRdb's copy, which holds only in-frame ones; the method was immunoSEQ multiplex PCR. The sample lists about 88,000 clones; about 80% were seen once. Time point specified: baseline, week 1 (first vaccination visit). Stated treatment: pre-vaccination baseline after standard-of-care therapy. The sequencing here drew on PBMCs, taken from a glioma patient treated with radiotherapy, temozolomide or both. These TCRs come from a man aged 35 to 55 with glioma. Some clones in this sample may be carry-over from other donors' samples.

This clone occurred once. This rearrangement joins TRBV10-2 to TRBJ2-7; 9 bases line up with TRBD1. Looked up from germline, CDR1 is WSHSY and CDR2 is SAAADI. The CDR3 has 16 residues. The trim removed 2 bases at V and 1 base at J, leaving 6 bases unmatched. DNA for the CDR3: TGCGCCAGCAGTGAGGGGGGACAGGGAGGATCCTACGAGCAGTACTTC. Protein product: CASSEGGQGGSYEQYF.

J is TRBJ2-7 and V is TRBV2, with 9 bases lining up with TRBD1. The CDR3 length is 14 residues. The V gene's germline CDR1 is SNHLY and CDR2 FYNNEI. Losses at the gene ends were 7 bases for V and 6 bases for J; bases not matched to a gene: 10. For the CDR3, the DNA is TGTGCCAGCAAGGTGGACAGGGGACTCGGCGAGCAGTACTTC. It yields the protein CASKVDRGLGEQYF.

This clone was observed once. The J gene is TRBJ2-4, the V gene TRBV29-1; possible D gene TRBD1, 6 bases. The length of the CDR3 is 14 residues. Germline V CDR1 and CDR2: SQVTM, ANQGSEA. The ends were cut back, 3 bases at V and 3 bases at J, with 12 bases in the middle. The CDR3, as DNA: TGCAGCGTTGAGGCAGGGGCCCACAAAAACATTCAGTACTTC. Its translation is CSVEAGAHKNIQYF.

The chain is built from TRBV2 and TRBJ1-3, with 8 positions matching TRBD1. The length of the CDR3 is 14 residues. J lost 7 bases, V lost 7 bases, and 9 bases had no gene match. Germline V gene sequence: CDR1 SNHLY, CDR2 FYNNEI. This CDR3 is CASNLDRGGNTIYF. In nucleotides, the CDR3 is TGTGCCAGCAACCTCGACAGGGGAGGGAACACCATATATTTT.

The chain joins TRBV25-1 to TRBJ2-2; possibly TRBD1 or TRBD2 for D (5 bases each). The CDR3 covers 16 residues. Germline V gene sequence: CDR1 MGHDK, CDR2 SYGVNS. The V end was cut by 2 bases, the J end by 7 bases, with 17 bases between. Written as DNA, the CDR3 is TGTGCCAGCAGTGAAACCGGGGCCGACAGCATCGGGGAGCTGTTTTTT. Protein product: CASSETGADSIGELFF. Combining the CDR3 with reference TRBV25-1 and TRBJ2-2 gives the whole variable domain EADIYQTPRYLVIGTGKKITLECSQTMGHDKMYWYQQDPGMELHLIHYSYGVNSTEKGDLSSESTVSRIRTEHFPLTLESARPSHTSQYLCASSETGADSIGELFFGEGSRLTVL.

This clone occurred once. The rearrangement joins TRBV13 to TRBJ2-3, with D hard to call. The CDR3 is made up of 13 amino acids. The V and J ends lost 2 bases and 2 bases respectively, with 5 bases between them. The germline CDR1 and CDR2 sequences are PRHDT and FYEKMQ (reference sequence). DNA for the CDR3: TGTGCCAGCAGCTTATCCCCCACAGATACGCAGTATTTT. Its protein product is CASSLSPTDTQYF.

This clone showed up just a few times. The CDR3 loop reads CASSFPAAGTGGYNEQFF. The CDR3 nucleotides are TGTGCCAGCAGTTTTCCCGCAGCCGGGACAGGGGGTTACAATGAGCAGTTCTTC. The chain employs TRBV27 and TRBJ2-1; TRBD1 matches 11 bases. V lost 3 bases and J lost 4; bases outside the gene matches: 11. Germline V gene lookup returns CDR1 MNHEY and CDR2 SMNVEV (reference sequence). This CDR3 has 18 residues.

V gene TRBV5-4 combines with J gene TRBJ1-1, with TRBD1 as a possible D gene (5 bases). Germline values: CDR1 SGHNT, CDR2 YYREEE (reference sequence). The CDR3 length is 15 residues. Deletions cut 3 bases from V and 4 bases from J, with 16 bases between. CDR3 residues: CASSWGGEGSTEAFF. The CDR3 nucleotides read TGTGCCAGCAGCTGGGGGGGGGAGGGAAGCACTGAAGCTTTCTTT.

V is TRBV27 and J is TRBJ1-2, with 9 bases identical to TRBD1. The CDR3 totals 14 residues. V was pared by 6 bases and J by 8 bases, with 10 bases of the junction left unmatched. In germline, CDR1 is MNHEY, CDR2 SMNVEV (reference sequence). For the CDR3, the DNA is TGTGCCAGCAGGAGGACAGGGGTGGGAGAGGGCTACACCTTC. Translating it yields CASRRTGVGEGYTF.

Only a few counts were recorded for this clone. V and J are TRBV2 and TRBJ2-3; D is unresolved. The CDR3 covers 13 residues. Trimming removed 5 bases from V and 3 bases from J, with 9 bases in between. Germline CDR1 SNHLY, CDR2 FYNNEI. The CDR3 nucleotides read TGTGCCAGCAGTCCGCCTTTTACAGATACGCAGTATTTT. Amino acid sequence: CASSPPFTDTQYF. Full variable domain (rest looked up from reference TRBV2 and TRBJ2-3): EPEVTQTPSHQVTQMGQEVILRCVPISNHLYFYWYRQILGQKVEFLVSFYNNEISEKSEIFDDQFSVERPDGSNFTLKIRSTKLEDSAMYFCASSPPFTDTQYFGPGTRLTVL.

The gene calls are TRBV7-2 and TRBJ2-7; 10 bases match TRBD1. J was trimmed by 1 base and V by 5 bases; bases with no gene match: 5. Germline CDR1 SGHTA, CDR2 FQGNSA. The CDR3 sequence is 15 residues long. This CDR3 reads CASSLMGQGSYEQYF. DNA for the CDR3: TGTGCCAGCAGCCTCATGGGACAGGGGTCCTACGAGCAGTACTTC. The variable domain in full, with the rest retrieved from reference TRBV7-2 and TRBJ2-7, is GAGVSQSPSNKVTEKGKDVELRCDPISGHTALYWYRQSLGQGLEFLIYFQGNSAPDKSGLPSDRFSAERTGGSVSTLTIQRTQQEDSAVYLCASSLMGQGSYEQYFGPGTRLTVT.

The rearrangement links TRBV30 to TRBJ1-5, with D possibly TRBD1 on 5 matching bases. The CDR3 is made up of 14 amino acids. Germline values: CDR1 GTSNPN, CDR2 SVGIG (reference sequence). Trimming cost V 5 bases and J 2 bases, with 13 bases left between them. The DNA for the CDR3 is TGTGCCTGGGGGCGATGGGGGGGCAATCAGCCCCAGCATTTT. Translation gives CAWGRWGGNQPQHF. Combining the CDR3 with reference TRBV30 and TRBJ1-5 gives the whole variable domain SQTIHQWPATLVQPVGSPLSLECTVEGTSNPNLYWYRQAAGRGLQLLFYSVGIGQISSEVPQNLSASRPQDRQFILSSKKLLLSDSGFYLCAWGRWGGNQPQHFGDGTRLSIL.

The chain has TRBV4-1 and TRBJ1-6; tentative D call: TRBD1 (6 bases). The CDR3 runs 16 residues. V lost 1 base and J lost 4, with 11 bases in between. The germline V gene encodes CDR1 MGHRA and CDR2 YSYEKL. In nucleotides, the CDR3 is TGCGCCAGCAGCCAAGGAGGGGGAGAATATAATTCACCCCTCCACTTT. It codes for CASSQGGGEYNSPLHF.

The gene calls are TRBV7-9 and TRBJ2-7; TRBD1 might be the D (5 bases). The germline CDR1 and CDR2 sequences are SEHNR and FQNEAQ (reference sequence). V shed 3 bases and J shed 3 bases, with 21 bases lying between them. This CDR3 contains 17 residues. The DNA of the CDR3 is TGTGCCAGCAGCTTTTCGTCTGGGGCAGGTCGAGACTACGAGCAGTACTTC. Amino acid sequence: CASSFSSGAGRDYEQYF.

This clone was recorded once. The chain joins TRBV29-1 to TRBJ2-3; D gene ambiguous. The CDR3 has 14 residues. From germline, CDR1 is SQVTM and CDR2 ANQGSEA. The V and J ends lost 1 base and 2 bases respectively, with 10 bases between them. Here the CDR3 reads CSVEGLFNTDTQYF. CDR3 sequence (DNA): TGCAGCGTTGAAGGCCTTTTTAACACAGATACGCAGTATTTT.

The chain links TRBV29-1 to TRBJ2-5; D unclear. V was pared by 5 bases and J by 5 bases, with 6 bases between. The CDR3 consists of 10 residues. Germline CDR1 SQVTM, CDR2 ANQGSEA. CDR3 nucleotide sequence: TGCAGCGTTTTTGTGGAGACCCAGTACTTC. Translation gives CSVFVETQYF.

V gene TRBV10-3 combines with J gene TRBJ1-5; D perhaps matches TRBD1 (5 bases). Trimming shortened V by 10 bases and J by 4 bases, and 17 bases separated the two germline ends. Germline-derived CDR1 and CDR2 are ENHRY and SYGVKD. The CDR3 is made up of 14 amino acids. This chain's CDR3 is CASNRDAGNQPQHF. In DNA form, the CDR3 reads TGTGCCAGCAACCGGGACGCTGGGAATCAGCCCCAGCATTTT.

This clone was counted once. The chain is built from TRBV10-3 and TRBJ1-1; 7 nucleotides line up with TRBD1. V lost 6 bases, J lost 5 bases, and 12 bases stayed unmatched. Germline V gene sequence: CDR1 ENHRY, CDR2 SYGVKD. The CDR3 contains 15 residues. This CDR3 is CAIRTSDRVGTEAFF. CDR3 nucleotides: TGTGCCATCAGAACGTCAGACAGGGTTGGAACTGAAGCTTTCTTT.

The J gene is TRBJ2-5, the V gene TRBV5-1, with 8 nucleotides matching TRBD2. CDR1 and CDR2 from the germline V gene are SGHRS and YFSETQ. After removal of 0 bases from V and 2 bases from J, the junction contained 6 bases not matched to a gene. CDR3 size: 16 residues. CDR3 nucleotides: TGCGCCAGCAGCTTGGGGGTAGCGGGGTCACAAGAGACCCAGTACTTC. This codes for CASSLGVAGSQETQYF.

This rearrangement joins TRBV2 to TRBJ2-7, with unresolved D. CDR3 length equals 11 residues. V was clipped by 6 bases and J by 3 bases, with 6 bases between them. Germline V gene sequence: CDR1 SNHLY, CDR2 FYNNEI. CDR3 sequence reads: CASSFNYEQYF. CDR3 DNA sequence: TGTGCCAGCAGCTTTAACTACGAGCAGTACTTC. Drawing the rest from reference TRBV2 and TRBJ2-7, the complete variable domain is EPEVTQTPSHQVTQMGQEVILRCVPISNHLYFYWYRQILGQKVEFLVSFYNNEISEKSEIFDDQFSVERPDGSNFTLKIRSTKLEDSAMYFCASSFNYEQYFGPGTRLTVT.

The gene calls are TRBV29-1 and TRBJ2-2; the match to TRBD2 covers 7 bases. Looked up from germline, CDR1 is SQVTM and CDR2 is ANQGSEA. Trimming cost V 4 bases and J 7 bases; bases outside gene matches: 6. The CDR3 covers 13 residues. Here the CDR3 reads CSVVTSTRGELFF. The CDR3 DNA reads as TGCAGCGTTGTGACTAGCACGCGCGGGGAGCTGTTTTTT.

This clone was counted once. The CDR3 DNA is TGTGCCAGCAGCCAAGCAGGGGTGAGGGACTATGGCTACACCTTC. This translates into CASSQAGVRDYGYTF. The chain employs TRBV4-2 and TRBJ1-2, with D tentatively TRBD1 (6 bases). Germline CDR1 LGHNA, CDR2 YNFKEQ. CDR3 length: 15 amino acids. With 1 base removed from V and 3 bases from J, the gap between germline ends came to 12 bases.

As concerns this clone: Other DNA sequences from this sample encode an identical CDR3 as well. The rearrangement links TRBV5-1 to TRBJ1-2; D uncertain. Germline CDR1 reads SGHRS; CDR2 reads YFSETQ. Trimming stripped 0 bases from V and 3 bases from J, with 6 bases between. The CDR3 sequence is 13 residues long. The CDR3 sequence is CASSLVGDYGYTF. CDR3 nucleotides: TGCGCCAGCAGCTTGGTAGGAGACTATGGCTACACCTTC.

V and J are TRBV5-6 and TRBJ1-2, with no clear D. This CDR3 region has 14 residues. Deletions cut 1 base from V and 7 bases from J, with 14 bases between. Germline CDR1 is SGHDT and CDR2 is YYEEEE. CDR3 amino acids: CASSLYGGWSGYTF. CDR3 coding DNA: TGTGCCAGCAGCTTGTATGGAGGGTGGAGTGGCTACACCTTC.

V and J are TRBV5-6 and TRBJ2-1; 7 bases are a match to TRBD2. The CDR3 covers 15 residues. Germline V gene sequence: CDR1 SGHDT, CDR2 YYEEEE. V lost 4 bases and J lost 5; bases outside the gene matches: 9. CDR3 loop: CASSLVGGSHNEQFF. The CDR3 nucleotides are TGTGCCAGCAGCCTCGTGGGCGGGAGTCACAATGAGCAGTTCTTC. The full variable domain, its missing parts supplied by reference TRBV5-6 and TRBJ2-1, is DAGVTQSPTHLIKTRGQQVTLRCSPKSGHDTVSWYQQALGQGPQFIFQYYEEEERQRGNFPDRFSGHQFPNYSSELNVNALLLGDSALYLCASSLVGGSHNEQFFGPGTRLTVL.

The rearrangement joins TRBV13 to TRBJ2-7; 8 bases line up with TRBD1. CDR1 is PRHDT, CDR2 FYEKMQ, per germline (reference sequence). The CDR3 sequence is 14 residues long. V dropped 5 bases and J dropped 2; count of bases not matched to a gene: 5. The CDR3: CASSLRTGTYEQYF. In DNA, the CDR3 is TGTGCCAGCAGCCTACGGACAGGGACCTACGAGCAGTACTTC.